The sequence of this T cell receptor (beta chain) was determined in a study of CD8+ T cells in alopecia areata. cDNA reverse transcribed from extracted RNA served as the sequencing template. TCRdb keeps only in-frame clones here, not all; method: immunoSEQ multiplex PCR. The sample lists about 200,000 clones, approximately 52% occurring once. Germline V gene data show CDR1 as SGHAT and CDR2 as FQNNGV. This CDR3 is built from 14 residues. V lost 5 bases, J lost 4 bases, and 15 bases lay in between. The gene calls are TRBV11-2 and TRBJ2-7; D unresolved. The source of this sequence is a human donor with alopecia areata. Sequences were derived from CD4+ T cells sorted from blood, sampled at week 0. CDR3 nucleotides: TGTGCCAGCAGCAATATTCGACGGAATTACGAGCAGTACTTC. Encoded protein: CASSNIRRNYEQYF.